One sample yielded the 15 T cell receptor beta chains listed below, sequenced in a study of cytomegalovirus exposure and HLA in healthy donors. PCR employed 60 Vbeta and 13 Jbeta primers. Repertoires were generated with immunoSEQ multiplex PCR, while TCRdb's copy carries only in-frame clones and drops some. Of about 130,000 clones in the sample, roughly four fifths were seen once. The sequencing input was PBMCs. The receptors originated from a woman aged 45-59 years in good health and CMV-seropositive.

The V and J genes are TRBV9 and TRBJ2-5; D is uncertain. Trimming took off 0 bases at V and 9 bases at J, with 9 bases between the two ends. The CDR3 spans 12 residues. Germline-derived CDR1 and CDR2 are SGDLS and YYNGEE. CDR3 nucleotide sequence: TGTGCCAGCAGCGTAGTCTCCGAGCCCCAGTACTTC. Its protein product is CASSVVSEPQYF.

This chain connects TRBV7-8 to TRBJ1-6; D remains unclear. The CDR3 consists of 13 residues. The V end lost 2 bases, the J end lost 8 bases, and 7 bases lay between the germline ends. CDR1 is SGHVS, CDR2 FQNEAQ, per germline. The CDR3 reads CASSLKLDSPLHF. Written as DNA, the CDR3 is TGTGCCAGCAGCTTAAAACTGGATTCACCCCTCCACTTT.

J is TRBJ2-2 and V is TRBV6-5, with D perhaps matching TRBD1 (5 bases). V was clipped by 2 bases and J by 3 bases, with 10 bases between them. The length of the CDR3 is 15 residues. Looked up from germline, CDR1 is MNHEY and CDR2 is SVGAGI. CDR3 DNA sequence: TGTGCCAGCAGTTACGGGGCAGTTGACACCGGGGAGCTGTTTTTT. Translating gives CASSYGAVDTGELFF.

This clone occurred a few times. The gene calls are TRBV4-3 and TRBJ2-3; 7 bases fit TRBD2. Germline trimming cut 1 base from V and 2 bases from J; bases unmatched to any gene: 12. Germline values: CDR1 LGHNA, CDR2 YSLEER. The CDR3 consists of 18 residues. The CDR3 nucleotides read TGCGCCAGCAGCCAAGGGGCCCCCCTACTAGCGAACACAGATACGCAGTATTTT. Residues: CASSQGAPLLANTDTQYF.

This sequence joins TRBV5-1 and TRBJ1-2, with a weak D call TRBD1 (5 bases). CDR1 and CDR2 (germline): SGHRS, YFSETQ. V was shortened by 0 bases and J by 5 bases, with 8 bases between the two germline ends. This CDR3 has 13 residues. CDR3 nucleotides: TGCGCCAGCAGCTTGGGGGGCACATATGGCTACACCTTC. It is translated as CASSLGGTYGYTF.

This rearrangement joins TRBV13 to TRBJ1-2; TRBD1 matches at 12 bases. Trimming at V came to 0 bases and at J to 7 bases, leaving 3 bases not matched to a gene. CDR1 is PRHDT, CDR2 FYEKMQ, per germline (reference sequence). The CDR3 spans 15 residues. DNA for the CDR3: TGTGCCAGCAGCTTAGGCGGGACAGGGGGCTTTGGCTACACCTTC. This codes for CASSLGGTGGFGYTF. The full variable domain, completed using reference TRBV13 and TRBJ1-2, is AAGVIQSPRHLIKEKRETATLKCYPIPRHDTVYWYQQGPGQDPQFLISFYEKMQSDKGSIPDRFSAQQFSDYHSELNMSSLELGDSALYFCASSLGGTGGFGYTFGSGTRLTVV.

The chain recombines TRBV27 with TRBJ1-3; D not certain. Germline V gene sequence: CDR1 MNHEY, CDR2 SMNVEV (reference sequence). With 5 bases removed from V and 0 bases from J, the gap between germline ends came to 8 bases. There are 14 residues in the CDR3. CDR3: CASSPSSSGNTIYF. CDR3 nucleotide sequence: TGTGCCAGCAGTCCCTCTAGCTCTGGAAACACCATATATTTT.

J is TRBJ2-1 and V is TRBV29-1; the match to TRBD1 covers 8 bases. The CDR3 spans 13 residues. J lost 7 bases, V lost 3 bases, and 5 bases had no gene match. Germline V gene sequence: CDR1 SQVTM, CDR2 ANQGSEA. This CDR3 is CSVDPGGYNEQFF. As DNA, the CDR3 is TGCAGCGTTGATCCAGGGGGCTATAATGAGCAGTTCTTC.

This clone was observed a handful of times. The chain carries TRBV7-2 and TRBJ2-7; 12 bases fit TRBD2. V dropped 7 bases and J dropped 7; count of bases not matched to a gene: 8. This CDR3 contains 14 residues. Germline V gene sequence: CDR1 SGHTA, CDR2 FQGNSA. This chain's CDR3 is CASTLLAGGGEQYF. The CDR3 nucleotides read TGTGCCAGCACCCTACTAGCGGGGGGCGGGGAGCAGTACTTC.

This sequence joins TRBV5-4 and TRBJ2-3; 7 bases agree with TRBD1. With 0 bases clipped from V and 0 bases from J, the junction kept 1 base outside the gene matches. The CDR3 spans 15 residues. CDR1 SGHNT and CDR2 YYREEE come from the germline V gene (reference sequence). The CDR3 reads CASSLGQGSTDTQYF. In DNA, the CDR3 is TGTGCCAGCAGCTTGGGACAGGGTAGCACAGATACGCAGTATTTT. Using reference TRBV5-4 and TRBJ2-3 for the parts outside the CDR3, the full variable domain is ETGVTQSPTHLIKTRGQQVTLRCSSQSGHNTVSWYQQALGQGPQFIFQYYREEENGRGNFPPRFSGLQFPNYSSELNVNALELDDSALYLCASSLGQGSTDTQYFGPGTRLTVL.

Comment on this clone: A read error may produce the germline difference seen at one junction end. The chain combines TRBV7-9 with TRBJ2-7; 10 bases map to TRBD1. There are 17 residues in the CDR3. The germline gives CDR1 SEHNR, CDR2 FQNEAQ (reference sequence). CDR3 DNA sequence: TGTTCCAGCAGCTTAGAGGGACAGGGGTACTCCTCCTACGAGCAGTACTTC. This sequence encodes CSSSLEGQGYSSYEQYF.

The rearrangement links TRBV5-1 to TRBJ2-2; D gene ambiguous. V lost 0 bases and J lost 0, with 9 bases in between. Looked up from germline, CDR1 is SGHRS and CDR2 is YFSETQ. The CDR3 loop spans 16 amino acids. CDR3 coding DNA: TGCGCCAGCAGCTTGGGAGGAATTTCGAACACCGGGGAGCTGTTTTTT. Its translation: CASSLGGISNTGELFF.

The CDR3 loop is CASSPSGSTDTQYF. The CDR3 DNA follows: TGTGCCAGCAGCCCTAGCGGGAGCACAGATACGCAGTATTTT. The V gene is TRBV6-1, the J gene TRBJ2-3, with 8 bases identical to TRBD2. Germline V gene sequence: CDR1 MNHNS, CDR2 SASEGT. The CDR3 has 14 amino acids. The junction had 2 bases not matched to a gene; V was cut back by 6 bases and J by 0 bases.

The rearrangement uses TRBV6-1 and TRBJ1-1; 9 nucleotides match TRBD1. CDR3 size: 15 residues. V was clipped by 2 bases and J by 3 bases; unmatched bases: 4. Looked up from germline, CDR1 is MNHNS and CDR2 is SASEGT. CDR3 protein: CASSELGQGYTEAFF. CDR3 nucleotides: TGTGCCAGCAGTGAATTGGGACAGGGATACACTGAAGCTTTCTTT.

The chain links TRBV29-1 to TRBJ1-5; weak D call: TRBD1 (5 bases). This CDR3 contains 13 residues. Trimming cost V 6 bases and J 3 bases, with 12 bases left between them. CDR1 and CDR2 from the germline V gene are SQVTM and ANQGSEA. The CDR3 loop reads CSVGGGDNQPQHF. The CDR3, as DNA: TGCAGCGTCGGTGGGGGGGACAATCAGCCCCAGCATTTT.